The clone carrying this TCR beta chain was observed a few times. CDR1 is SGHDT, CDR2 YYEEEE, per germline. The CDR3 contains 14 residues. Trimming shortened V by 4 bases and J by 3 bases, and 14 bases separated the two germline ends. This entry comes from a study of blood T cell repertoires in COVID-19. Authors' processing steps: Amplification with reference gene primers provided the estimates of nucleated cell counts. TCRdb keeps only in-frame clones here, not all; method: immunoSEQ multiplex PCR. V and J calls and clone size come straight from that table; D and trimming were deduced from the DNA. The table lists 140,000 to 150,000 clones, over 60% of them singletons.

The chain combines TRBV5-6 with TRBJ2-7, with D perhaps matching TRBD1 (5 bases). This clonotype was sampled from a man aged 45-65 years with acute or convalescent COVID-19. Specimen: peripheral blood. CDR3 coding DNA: TGTGCCAGCAGCGATCAGACAGAGAACTACGAGCAGTACGTC. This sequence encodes CASSDQTENYEQYV.